These T cell receptor beta chains were read from a single sample in a study of blood T cells in healthy people across ages. From the 5' RACE reads, TCRdb called clonotypes with MiXCR, one entry per CDR3 protein. The table records fewer than 900,000 distinct CDR3 sequences, roughly 43% of them present only once. The sample was blood. The receptor set was obtained from a woman aged 60-75 years in good health. The CDR3 runs from the conserved cysteine through the conserved F or W. Each record gives: D gene, J gene, clone size, V gene, CDR3 DNA, CDR3 protein. The D gene is left open where the match is weak. A clone size is listed for some rows: how often the clone was seen (once, few, many), or a class if it is expanded.

d_call: TRBD1
j_call: TRBJ1-1
clone_size: once
v_call: TRBV27
cdr3_nt: TGTGCCAGCAGCCAGGAACAGGGGGACACTGAAGCTTTCTTT
cdr3_aa: CASSQEQGDTEAFF

d_call: -
j_call: TRBJ1-5
clone_size: -
v_call: TRBV12-3/TRBV12-4
cdr3_nt: TGTGCCAGCAGTCCCCGATTAGGAAACAATCAGCCCCAGCATTTT
cdr3_aa: CASSPRLGNNQPQHF

d_call: TRBD1
j_call: TRBJ2-7
clone_size: -
v_call: TRBV11-2
cdr3_nt: TGTGCCAGCAGATTCTCAACAGGGGAGTACGAGCAGTACTTC
cdr3_aa: CASRFSTGEYEQYF

d_call: -
j_call: TRBJ2-1
clone_size: once
v_call: TRBV28
cdr3_nt: TGTGCCAGCATAGGCAGCGGATCGTACAATGAGCAGTTCTTC
cdr3_aa: CASIGSGSYNEQFF

d_call: -
j_call: TRBJ1-2
clone_size: -
v_call: TRBV2
cdr3_nt: TGTGCCAGTGTAAAGAACTATGGCTACACCTTC
cdr3_aa: CASVKNYGYTF

d_call: -
j_call: TRBJ2-1
clone_size: many
v_call: TRBV29-1
cdr3_nt: TGCAGCGTCGGTAGCGGCCGCAATGAGCAGTTCTTC
cdr3_aa: CSVGSGRNEQFF

d_call: -
j_call: TRBJ2-1
clone_size: -
v_call: TRBV7-2
cdr3_nt: TGTGCCAGCAGCGTATCGGGGCCATTGACTGAGCAGTTCTTC
cdr3_aa: CASSVSGPLTEQFF

d_call: -
j_call: TRBJ2-7
clone_size: -
v_call: TRBV11-2
cdr3_nt: TGTGCCAGCAGCTTAGGAGGTGAGACGTACGAGCAGTACTTC
cdr3_aa: CASSLGGETYEQYF

d_call: -
j_call: TRBJ2-7
clone_size: few
v_call: TRBV27
cdr3_nt: TGTGCCAGCAGTCCCGCCCCGGGGCCCACTGGCGAGCAGTACTTC
cdr3_aa: CASSPAPGPTGEQYF

d_call: -
j_call: TRBJ2-1
clone_size: few
v_call: TRBV28
cdr3_nt: TGTGCCAGCAGTGGCCGGGCCTACAATGAGCAGTTCTTC
cdr3_aa: CASSGRAYNEQFF

d_call: -
j_call: TRBJ1-1
clone_size: -
v_call: TRBV7-2
cdr3_nt: TGTGCCAGCAGGAGGAACACTGAAGCTTTCTTT
cdr3_aa: CASRRNTEAFF

d_call: TRBD2
j_call: TRBJ2-1
clone_size: -
v_call: TRBV20-1
cdr3_nt: TGCAGTGCTAGAGATCCTAGCGGGAAATCGAATGAGCAGTTCTTC
cdr3_aa: CSARDPSGKSNEQFF

d_call: -
j_call: TRBJ1-1
clone_size: -
v_call: TRBV7-9
cdr3_nt: TGTGCCAGCAGCACCTGGACGGTGAACACTGAAGCTTTCTTT
cdr3_aa: CASSTWTVNTEAFF

d_call: -
j_call: TRBJ2-7
clone_size: -
v_call: TRBV6-5
cdr3_nt: TGTGCCAGCAGTTGCAGGGACCTGTCCTACAATGAGCAGTACTTC
cdr3_aa: CASSCRDLSYNEQYF

d_call: -
j_call: TRBJ1-2
clone_size: -
v_call: TRBV6-2/TRBV6-3
cdr3_nt: TGTGCCAGCAGGCCAGCAAACTATGGCTACACCTTC
cdr3_aa: CASRPANYGYTF

d_call: -
j_call: TRBJ2-7
clone_size: few
v_call: TRBV30
cdr3_nt: TGTGCCTCCTGGTCCGTCCGCGAGCAGTACTTC
cdr3_aa: CASWSVREQYF

d_call: TRBD2
j_call: TRBJ2-7
clone_size: few
v_call: TRBV20-1
cdr3_nt: TGCAGTGCCCCTTTAGCGGGAGTTTACGAGCAGTACTTC
cdr3_aa: CSAPLAGVYEQYF

d_call: -
j_call: TRBJ2-7
clone_size: many
v_call: TRBV5-6
cdr3_nt: TGTGCCAGCAGCTTGGGACAGAACTCCTACGAGCAGTACTTC
cdr3_aa: CASSLGQNSYEQYF

d_call: -
j_call: TRBJ2-7
clone_size: few
v_call: TRBV20-1
cdr3_nt: TGCAGTGCTAGAGATGAGCTAGCGCTTAGCTCCTACGAGCAGTACTTC
cdr3_aa: CSARDELALSSYEQYF

d_call: -
j_call: TRBJ2-7
clone_size: once
v_call: TRBV7-9
cdr3_nt: TGTGCCAGCAGCTTGGAACAAGCTTTATACGAGCAGTACTTC
cdr3_aa: CASSLEQALYEQYF

d_call: TRBD1
j_call: TRBJ2-1
clone_size: few
v_call: TRBV12-3/TRBV12-4
cdr3_nt: TGTGCCACACCCCCGGGGACAGTGCACTACAATGAGCAGTTCTTC
cdr3_aa: CATPPGTVHYNEQFF

d_call: TRBD1
j_call: TRBJ1-1
clone_size: -
v_call: TRBV20-1
cdr3_nt: TGCAGTGCTAGAGATTATGCAGGGGGCTATACTGAAGCTTTCTTT
cdr3_aa: CSARDYAGGYTEAFF

d_call: -
j_call: TRBJ2-4
clone_size: -
v_call: TRBV4-3
cdr3_nt: TGCGCCAGCAGCCAAGATGGGCAGGGTCGTCTCTTCGGGACCAAAAACATTCAGTACTTC
cdr3_aa: CASSQDGQGRLFGTKNIQYF

d_call: -
j_call: TRBJ2-7
clone_size: -
v_call: TRBV7-9
cdr3_nt: TGTGCCAGCAGCTTAGAGACAGACCCGAGCTACGAGCAGTACTTC
cdr3_aa: CASSLETDPSYEQYF

d_call: -
j_call: TRBJ1-4
clone_size: -
v_call: TRBV20-1
cdr3_nt: TGCAGTGTTGTGCGGGGAGGGGATAATGAAAAACTGTTTTTT
cdr3_aa: CSVVRGGDNEKLFF

d_call: TRBD2
j_call: TRBJ2-1
clone_size: -
v_call: TRBV20-1
cdr3_nt: TGCAGTTCAAAAGCGGGGGACTACGGCTCCTACAATGAGCAGTTCTTC
cdr3_aa: CSSKAGDYGSYNEQFF

d_call: TRBD1
j_call: TRBJ2-1
clone_size: many
v_call: TRBV20-1
cdr3_nt: TGCAGTGCTAGAGAACCAGGGGGCGACTACAATGAGCAGTTCTTC
cdr3_aa: CSAREPGGDYNEQFF

d_call: -
j_call: TRBJ2-3
clone_size: -
v_call: TRBV15
cdr3_nt: TGTGCCACCAGCAGAGTGGAGGGGGAGCCGGCAGATACGCAGTATTTT
cdr3_aa: CATSRVEGEPADTQYF

d_call: TRBD2
j_call: TRBJ2-7
clone_size: -
v_call: TRBV7-2
cdr3_nt: TGTGCCAGCAGCACGACTAGCGGAGCCCTCGAGCAGTACTTC
cdr3_aa: CASSTTSGALEQYF

d_call: TRBD2
j_call: TRBJ2-1
clone_size: few
v_call: TRBV7-9
cdr3_nt: TGTGCCAGCAGACAAAAGCGGGGGGGAGGCAATGAGCAGTTCTTC
cdr3_aa: CASRQKRGGGNEQFF